This T cell receptor beta chain originates from a study of a mutant IDH1 vaccine in newly diagnosed glioma. Looking at the study overall: Beginning 4-6 weeks after radiotherapy alone, or with temozolomide cycles, vaccination took place. Receipt of radiotherapy, temozolomide, or both preceded the study, and most received both.

Clones were sequenced by immunoSEQ multiplex PCR, and TCRdb holds only the in-frame ones, with some missing. This table has about 55,000 clones, under 90% appearing once. On this clone: Antigen specificity is unknown.

Indicated time point: week 35, safety follow-up. Doses of 300 ug of mutant IDH1 20-mer peptide were given with topical imiquimod. The patients received vaccinations eight times, in weeks 1, 3, 5, 7, 11, 15, 19 and 23. The donors' diagnosis was new WHO grade 3 or 4 astrocytoma that was IDH1-mutant and ATRX-lost. The material sequenced was PBMCs, taken from a glioma patient whose treatment included an IDH1 peptide vaccine. This TCR derives from a woman between 18 and 30 years old with glioma.

The CDR3 coding sequence is TGTGCCAGCAGCTTAAATGGGGGTCCCAACTATGGCTACACCTTC. Translated: CASSLNGGPNYGYTF. The chain has TRBV7-2 and TRBJ1-2; perhaps TRBD1 as D (5 bases). Trimming took 2 bases from V and 2 from J, leaving 12 bases between them. Germline V gives CDR1 SGHTA, CDR2 FQGNSA. The CDR3 length is 15 residues. Supplemented by reference TRBV7-2 and TRBJ1-2, the full variable domain reads GAGVSQSPSNKVTEKGKDVELRCDPISGHTALYWYRQSLGQGLEFLIYFQGNSAPDKSGLPSDRFSAERTGGSVSTLTIQRTQQEDSAVYLCASSLNGGPNYGYTFGSGTRLTVV.